The 22 T cell receptor beta chains below all came from one sample that was sequenced in a study of shared clonotypes between healthy human individuals. TCRdb's table, derived via immunoSEQ multiplex PCR, lists solely in-frame clones and lacks some. The repertoire holds 2 million to 2.5 million clones, with about 94% as singletons. Naive CD8 cells, CD45RO-negative and positively selected for CCR7, excluded terminally differentiated effector memory CD45RA+ cells. Sequenced: naive CD8+ T cells sorted from blood. The receptors shown here come from a man younger than 35 in good health.

V usage is TRBV15 and J usage is TRBJ2-5; D ambiguous. Trimming took off 3 bases at V and 5 bases at J, with 13 bases between the two ends. This CDR3 is built from 14 residues. CDR1 is LNHNV, CDR2 YYDKDF, per germline (reference sequence). This CDR3 is CATSSGLVWETQYF. For the CDR3, the DNA is TGTGCCACCAGCAGTGGCCTAGTATGGGAGACCCAGTACTTC.

In its sample, this clone was seen a few times. Other DNA sequences in the sample encode the same CDR3. J is TRBJ2-7 and V is TRBV19; no definite D call. The CDR3 is made up of 13 amino acids. V was cut by 0 bases and J by 2 bases, with 5 bases left in between. The germline CDR1 and CDR2 sequences are LNHDA and SQIVND (reference sequence). CDR3 DNA sequence: TGTGCCAGTAGTATAGACAGGACCTACGAGCAGTACTTC. Encoded protein: CASSIDRTYEQYF. The whole variable domain, remainder taken from reference TRBV19 and TRBJ2-7, is DGGITQSPKYLFRKEGQNVTLSCEQNLNHDAMYWYRQDPGQGLRLIYYSQIVNDFQKGDIAEGYSVSREKKESFPLTVTSAQKNPTAFYLCASSIDRTYEQYFGPGTRLTVT.

Of note for this clone: The junction shows a germline mismatch at one end, possibly a read error. This sequence joins TRBV7-7 and TRBJ2-2, with TRBD1 matching 7 bases. Germline V gene lookup returns CDR1 SSHAT and CDR2 FNYEAQ (reference sequence). This CDR3 has 18 amino acids. The CDR3 coding sequence is TGTGCTAGCAGCTTAGCTCCACGGGACAGCCTGAACACCGGGGAGCTGTTTTTT. It yields the protein CASSLAPRDSLNTGELFF.

The chain uses TRBV28 and TRBJ1-5; D not resolved. Per germline, CDR1 MDHEN and CDR2 SYDVKM. Trimming left V 6 bases short and J 1 base short, with 16 bases between. This CDR3 is 16 amino acids long. CDR3: CASSVSGFKSNQPQHF. CDR3 DNA: TGTGCCAGCAGCGTGTCCGGATTTAAGAGCAATCAGCCCCAGCATTTT.

The genes are TRBV5-4 and TRBJ1-2, with TRBD1 matching over 9 bases. Germline-derived CDR1 and CDR2 are SGHNT and YYREEE (reference sequence). The length of the CDR3 is 16 residues. Trimming removed 1 base from V and 6 bases from J; junction bases left unmatched: 10. The CDR3 nucleotides are TGTGCCAGCAGCTTGTCGGGACAGGGCGTACCCAATGGCTACACCTTC. It codes for CASSLSGQGVPNGYTF.

The chain couples TRBV4-3 to TRBJ2-7; 7 bases agree with TRBD2. CDR1 and CDR2 (germline): LGHNA, YSLEER. This CDR3 contains 15 residues. Germline trimming cut 1 base from V and 2 bases from J; bases unmatched to any gene: 5. CDR3 protein: CASSQGEGSTYEQYF. Here the CDR3 DNA reads TGCGCCAGCAGCCAAGGGGAGGGGAGTACCTACGAGCAGTACTTC.

V usage is TRBV4-3 and J usage is TRBJ2-7; 11 nucleotides align to TRBD2. The CDR3 runs 14 residues. V lost 4 bases and J lost 6; bases outside the gene matches: 5. The germline gives CDR1 LGHNA, CDR2 YSLEER. CDR3 bases: TGCGCCAGCAGCCCCGGGACTAGCGGTCCCGAGCAGTACTTC. Translation: CASSPGTSGPEQYF.

The chain carries TRBV9 and TRBJ2-3; no clear D gene. The CDR3 extends over 15 amino acids. Trimming left V 3 bases short and J 2 bases short, with 13 bases between. CDR1 and CDR2 (germline): SGDLS, YYNGEE. DNA of the CDR3: TGTGCCAGCAGCGCCTTCTGGTCGTTCACAGATACGCAGTATTTT. It specifies CASSAFWSFTDTQYF.

The rearrangement joins TRBV7-8 to TRBJ1-5; D uncertain. The germline CDR1 and CDR2 sequences are SGHVS and FQNEAQ. Trimming stripped 3 bases from V and 0 bases from J, with 3 bases between. CDR3 length: 13 amino acids. CDR3 sequence reads: CASSFNSNQPQHF. The CDR3, as DNA: TGTGCCAGCAGCTTCAATAGCAATCAGCCCCAGCATTTT.

The genes are TRBV2 and TRBJ1-5; tentatively, D is TRBD1 (5 bases). The CDR3 length is 14 residues. V was shortened by 6 bases and J by 7 bases, with 16 bases between the two germline ends. The germline CDR1 and CDR2 sequences are SNHLY and FYNNEI. CDR3 sequence: CASRVLGVRQPQHF. The CDR3 nucleotides read TGTGCCAGCAGGGTTTTGGGGGTAAGGCAGCCCCAGCATTTT. Complete variable domain (other parts from reference TRBV2 and TRBJ1-5): EPEVTQTPSHQVTQMGQEVILRCVPISNHLYFYWYRQILGQKVEFLVSFYNNEISEKSEIFDDQFSVERPDGSNFTLKIRSTKLEDSAMYFCASRVLGVRQPQHFGDGTRLSIL.

This rearrangement joins TRBV27 to TRBJ1-2; D is perhaps TRBD1 (5 bases). This CDR3 comprises 15 residues. Germline-derived CDR1 and CDR2 are MNHEY and SMNVEV (reference sequence). Trimming removed 5 bases at V and 1 base at J, with 14 bases between. The CDR3 DNA is TGTGCCAGCAGTCTCTCGACAGAAATTAACTATGGCTACACCTTC. As protein: CASSLSTEINYGYTF.

The J gene is TRBJ2-7, the V gene TRBV13; 8 nucleotides line up with TRBD2. Germline-derived CDR1 and CDR2 are PRHDT and FYEKMQ (reference sequence). V shed 6 bases, J shed 2 bases, and the junction held 6 bases outside the gene matches. The CDR3 extends over 14 amino acids. The CDR3 here is CASSLSGGAYEQYF. In DNA, the CDR3 is TGTGCCAGCAGTCTCTCCGGGGGGGCCTACGAGCAGTACTTC.

This clone was detected once. The rearrangement links TRBV2 to TRBJ2-5, with 7 bases identical to TRBD2. Unmatched junction bases numbered 8, after V lost 3 bases and J lost 1 base. Germline V gene lookup returns CDR1 SNHLY and CDR2 FYNNEI. The length of the CDR3 is 16 residues. The CDR3 sequence is CASSDPEASGQETQYF. Written as DNA, the CDR3 is TGTGCCAGCAGTGACCCTGAGGCTAGCGGCCAAGAGACCCAGTACTTC.

Worth noting for this clone: Relative to the germline gene, one junction end is altered; a read error may explain this. The rearrangement links TRBV4-1 to TRBJ2-5, with 7 nucleotides matching TRBD2. This CDR3 has 16 amino acids. In germline, CDR1 is MGHRA, CDR2 YSYEKL. The CDR3 nucleotides are TGCGCCAGCAACCAAATAATGACCCCGGGGGGAGAGACCCAGTACTTC. Translating it yields CASNQIMTPGGETQYF.

The chain uses TRBV7-2 and TRBJ2-2; D might be TRBD1 or TRBD2, each matching 5 bases. Trimming removed 2 bases at V and 5 bases at J, with 9 bases between. The CDR3 is made up of 14 amino acids. Germline CDR1 and CDR2: SGHTA and FQGNSA. The DNA for the CDR3 is TGTGCCAGCAGCTTACTTTGGGGGACCGGGGAGCTGTTTTTT. Amino acids: CASSLLWGTGELFF.

The chain joins TRBV12-1 to TRBJ1-2. TRBV12-1 is designated a pseudogene. CDR3 size: 15 residues. Here the CDR3 reads CASSPVQRWNYGYTF. The CDR3 bases are TGTGCCAGCAGCCCCGTGCAGAGATGGAACTATGGCTACACCTTC.

This clone is a singleton in its sample. The V and J genes are TRBV11-2 and TRBJ2-3, with D perhaps TRBD1 or TRBD2 (5 bases each). The germline V and J ends were trimmed by 1 base and 5 bases, with 7 bases remaining between them. This CDR3 comprises 13 residues. Germline V CDR1 and CDR2: SGHAT, FQNNGV. In DNA form, the CDR3 reads TGTGCCAGCAGCTTAGTGGGGGTAGATACGCAGTATTTT. Its translation is CASSLVGVDTQYF. Supplemented by reference TRBV11-2 and TRBJ2-3, the full variable domain reads EAGVAQSPRYKIIEKRQSVAFWCNPISGHATLYWYQQILGQGPKLLIQFQNNGVVDDSQLPKDRFSAERLKGVDSTLKIQPAKLEDSAVYLCASSLVGVDTQYFGPGTRLTVL.

The chain joins TRBV11-2 to TRBJ2-7; 7 bases are a match to TRBD1. Germline V gene lookup returns CDR1 SGHAT and CDR2 FQNNGV. The ends lost 6 bases at V and 3 bases at J; junction bases unmatched: 11. The CDR3 extends over 15 amino acids. The CDR3, as DNA: TGTGCCAGCAGAGTAGCATCGACAGGGAGCTACGAGCAGTACTTC. It yields the protein CASRVASTGSYEQYF.

The V gene is TRBV30, the J gene TRBJ2-7, with D hard to call. The CDR3 has 11 amino acids. CDR1 is GTSNPN and CDR2 is SVGIG in the germline V gene (reference sequence). CDR3 loop: CAQESSYEQYF. DNA of the CDR3: TGTGCACAAGAGAGCTCCTACGAGCAGTACTTC.

CDR3 sequence (DNA): TGTGCCAGCAGCCCCGGACTAGGATCGGAGACCCAGTACTTC. Translated, it gives CASSPGLGSETQYF. This chain connects TRBV7-2 to TRBJ2-5; 7 bases agree with TRBD2. The CDR3 runs to 14 residues. The V gene end was trimmed by 5 bases and the J gene end by 5 bases; junction bases not matched to a gene: 8. Germline lookup yields CDR1 SGHTA and CDR2 FQGNSA. Full variable domain (rest looked up from reference TRBV7-2 and TRBJ2-5): GAGVSQSPSNKVTEKGKDVELRCDPISGHTALYWYRQSLGQGLEFLIYFQGNSAPDKSGLPSDRFSAERTGGSVSTLTIQRTQQEDSAVYLCASSPGLGSETQYFGPGTRLLVL.

This clone was counted a single time. This chain uses TRBV25-1 with TRBJ2-7; D unclear. CDR3 length equals 12 residues. The ends were cut back, 3 bases at V and 2 bases at J, with 5 bases in the middle. CDR1 is MGHDK and CDR2 is SYGVNS in the germline V gene. The CDR3 loop is CASSDAPYEQYF. DNA for the CDR3: TGTGCCAGCAGTGATGCCCCCTACGAGCAGTACTTC.

CDR3 sequence: CASSIGTTRAEAFF. The CDR3 bases are TGTGCCAGTAGTATAGGGACAACACGGGCTGAAGCTTTCTTT. The chain couples TRBV19 to TRBJ1-1, with a weak D call TRBD1 (5 bases). V lost 1 base and J lost 6, with 12 bases in between. The CDR3 covers 14 residues. Germline-derived CDR1 and CDR2 are LNHDA and SQIVND (reference sequence).